The rows below give T cell receptor beta chains drawn from one sample of a study of T-cell reconstitution after alpha-beta-depleted transplantation in children. TCRdb ran MiXCR on the PCR reads and lists one entry per CDR3 protein. The repertoire holds about 900,000 distinct CDR3 sequences, roughly 31% seen once, with under 30% in the top ten. The sample in question was PBMCs, mostly from graft donor cells, obtained 360 days after TCRalphabeta/CD19-depleted stem cell transplant. These receptors were collected from a boy under two years old who had a stem cell transplant for SCID, so the T cells may come from the graft donor. Both conserved end residues are part of each CDR3. The D gene is left open where the match is weak.

v_call	j_call	d_call	cdr3_aa
TRBV10-1	TRBJ2-2	NA	CASSESTAGELFF
TRBV7-9	TRBJ2-3	TRBD1	CASSSLGQTPADTQYF
TRBV20-1	TRBJ2-7	TRBD2	CSARGSGVYEQYF
TRBV20-1	TRBJ2-1	TRBD1	CSARGQLYNEQFF
TRBV5-1	TRBJ2-3	NA	CASSRDSSSDTQYF
TRBV20-1	TRBJ1-4	NA	CSAEEGRANEKLFF
TRBV5-5	TRBJ2-5	TRBD2	CASSPTSGGPGTQYF
TRBV12-3/TRBV12-4	TRBJ2-7	TRBD2	CASSPVAGVRNEQYF
TRBV20-1	TRBJ1-5	NA	CSAREGSQPQHF
TRBV20-1	TRBJ1-2	NA	CSALTDYGYTF
TRBV3-1	TRBJ1-2	NA	CASSQGNRGGGYTF
TRBV7-3	TRBJ2-4	NA	CASSLRAGEAGKNIQYF
TRBV5-6	TRBJ2-7	NA	CASSRERKYEQYF
TRBV4-2	TRBJ2-7	TRBD1	CASSQVPGTVNYEQYF